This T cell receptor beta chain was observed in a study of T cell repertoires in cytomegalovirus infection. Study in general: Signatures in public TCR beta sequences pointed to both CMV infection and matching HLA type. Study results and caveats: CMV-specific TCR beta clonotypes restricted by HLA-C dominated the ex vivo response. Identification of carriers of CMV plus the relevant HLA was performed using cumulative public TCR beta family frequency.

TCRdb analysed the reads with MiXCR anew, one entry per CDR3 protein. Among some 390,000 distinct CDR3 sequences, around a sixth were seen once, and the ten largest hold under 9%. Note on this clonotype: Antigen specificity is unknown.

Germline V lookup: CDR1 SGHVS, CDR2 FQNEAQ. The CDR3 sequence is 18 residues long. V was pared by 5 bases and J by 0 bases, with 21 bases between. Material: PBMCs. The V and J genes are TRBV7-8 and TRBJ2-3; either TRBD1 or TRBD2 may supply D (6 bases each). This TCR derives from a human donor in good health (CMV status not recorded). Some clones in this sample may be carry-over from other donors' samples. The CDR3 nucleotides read TGTGCCAGCAGCACCTCGGGGGCGCAGTTTGGAAGCACAGATACGCAGTATTTT. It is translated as CASSTSGAQFGSTDTQYF.